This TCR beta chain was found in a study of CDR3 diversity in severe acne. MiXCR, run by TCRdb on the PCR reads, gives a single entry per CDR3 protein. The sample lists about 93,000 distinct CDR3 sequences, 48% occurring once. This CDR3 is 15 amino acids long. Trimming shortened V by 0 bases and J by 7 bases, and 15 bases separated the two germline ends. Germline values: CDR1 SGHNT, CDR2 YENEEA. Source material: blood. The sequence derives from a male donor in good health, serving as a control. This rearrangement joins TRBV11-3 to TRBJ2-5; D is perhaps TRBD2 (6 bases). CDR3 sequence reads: CASSLDQDYLRTQYF. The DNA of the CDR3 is TGTGCCAGCAGCTTAGATCAGGACTACCTGAGGACCCAGTACTTC.